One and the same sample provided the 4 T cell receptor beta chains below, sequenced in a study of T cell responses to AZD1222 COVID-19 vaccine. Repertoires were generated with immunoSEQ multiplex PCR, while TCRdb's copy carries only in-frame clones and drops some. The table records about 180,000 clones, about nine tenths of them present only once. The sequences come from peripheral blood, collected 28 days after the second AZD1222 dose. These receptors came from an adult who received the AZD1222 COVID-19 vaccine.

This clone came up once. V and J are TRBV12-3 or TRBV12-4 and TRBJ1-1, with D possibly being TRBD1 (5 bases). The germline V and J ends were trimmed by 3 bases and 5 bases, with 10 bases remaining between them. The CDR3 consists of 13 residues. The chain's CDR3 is CASSLGGGTEAFF. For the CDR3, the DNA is TGTGCCAGCAGTTTGGGGGGTGGGACTGAAGCTTTCTTT.

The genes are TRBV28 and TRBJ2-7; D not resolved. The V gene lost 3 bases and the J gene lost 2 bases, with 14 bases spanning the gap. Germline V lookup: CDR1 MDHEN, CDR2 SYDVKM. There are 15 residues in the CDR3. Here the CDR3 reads CASSFNTETPYEQYF. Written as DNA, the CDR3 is TGTGCCAGCAGTTTTAACACGGAGACCCCCTACGAGCAGTACTTC. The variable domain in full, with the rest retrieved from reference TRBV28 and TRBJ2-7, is DVKVTQSSRYLVKRTGEKVFLECVQDMDHENMFWYRQDPGLGLRLIYFSYDVKMKEKGDIPEGYSVSREKKERFSLILESASTNQTSMYLCASSFNTETPYEQYFGPGTRLTVT.

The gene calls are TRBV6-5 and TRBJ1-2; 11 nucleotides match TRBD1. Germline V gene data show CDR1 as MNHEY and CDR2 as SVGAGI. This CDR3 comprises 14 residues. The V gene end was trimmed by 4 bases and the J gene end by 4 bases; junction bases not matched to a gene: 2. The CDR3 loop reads CASSSDRGLYGYTF. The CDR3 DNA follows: TGTGCCAGCAGTTCGGACAGGGGGCTCTATGGCTACACCTTC.

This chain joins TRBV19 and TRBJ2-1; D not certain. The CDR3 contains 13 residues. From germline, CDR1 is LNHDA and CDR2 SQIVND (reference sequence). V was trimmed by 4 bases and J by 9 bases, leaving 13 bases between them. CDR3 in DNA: TGTGCCAGTAGTACCCGATCTGGGTCTGAGCAGTTCTTC. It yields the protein CASSTRSGSEQFF.